Sequencing of this T cell receptor beta chain was carried out in a study of T cell repertoires in cytomegalovirus infection. Points from the study as a whole: Using cumulative public TCR beta family frequency, the authors identified those who carried CMV together with the relevant HLA.

TCRdb re-called the reads through MiXCR, storing one row per CDR3 protein. The sample lists about 35,000 distinct CDR3 sequences, approximately 52% occurring once. Germline V gives CDR1 SGHDT, CDR2 YYEEEE. This CDR3 spans 15 amino acids. V gave up 0 bases and J gave up 4 bases, with 13 bases separating them. With respect to this clonotype: The antigen is unknown.

J is TRBJ1-1 and V is TRBV5-6; no clear D. This sequence originates from a human donor in good health (CMV status not recorded). Some clones in this sample may be carry-over from other donors' samples. The sample consisted of CD8+ T cells from cultured PBMCs, taken from culture after CMV antigen stimulation. CDR3 residues: CASSLAGSLGTEAFF. The CDR3, as DNA: TGTGCCAGCAGCTTGGCTGGTAGCCTAGGCACTGAAGCTTTCTTT.